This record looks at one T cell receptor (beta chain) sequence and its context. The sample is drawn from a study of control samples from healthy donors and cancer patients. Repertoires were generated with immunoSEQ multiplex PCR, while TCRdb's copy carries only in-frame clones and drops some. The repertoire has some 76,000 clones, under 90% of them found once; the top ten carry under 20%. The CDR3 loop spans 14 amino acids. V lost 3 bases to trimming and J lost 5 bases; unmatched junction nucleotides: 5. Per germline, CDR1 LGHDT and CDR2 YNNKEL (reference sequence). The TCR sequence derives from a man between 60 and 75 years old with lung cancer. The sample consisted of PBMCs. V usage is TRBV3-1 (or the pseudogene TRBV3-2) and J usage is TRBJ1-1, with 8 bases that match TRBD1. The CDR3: CASSQTTGVTEAFF. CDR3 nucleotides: TGTGCCAGCAGCCAGACGACAGGGGTTACTGAAGCTTTCTTT.